Given below is one T cell receptor (beta chain) in context. Its antigen is unidentified. CDR1 is MDHEN and CDR2 is SYDVKM in the germline V gene. The CDR3 is 14 amino acids. The germline V and J ends were trimmed by 4 bases and 2 bases, with 12 bases remaining between them. Donors comprised healthy HIV-negative adults lacking recent acute infections or vaccinations. This record belongs to a study of shared clonotypes between healthy human individuals. Study-wide results and caveats: It was observed that roughly 5.4% of naive CD4 clonotypes were shared across several donors.

Samples underwent the assay at deep level. Under the authors' procedure: Because ImmunoSEQ provided only junction sequences with no quality scores, the filtering differed. Measured with immunoSEQ multiplex PCR; TCRdb has only the in-frame clones, and not every one. For V, J and clone size, that table is used; D and trimming come from the DNA. The table shows about 1 million clones, with approximately 78% occurring only once. Source material: memory CD4+ T cells from PBMCs. Subset defined: CD45RA-negative fraction. The chain joins TRBV28 to TRBJ2-7; either TRBD1 or TRBD2 may fit D (5 bases each). The sequence was obtained from a man aged 18-30 years in good health. Some clones in this sample may be carry-over from other donors' samples. CDR3 in amino acids: CASSSAGTAYEQYF. DNA for the CDR3: TGTGCCAGCAGTTCGGCAGGGACCGCCTACGAGCAGTACTTC. Filled out from reference TRBV28 and TRBJ2-7, the complete variable domain reads DVKVTQSSRYLVKRTGEKVFLECVQDMDHENMFWYRQDPGLGLRLIYFSYDVKMKEKGDIPEGYSVSREKKERFSLILESASTNQTSMYLCASSSAGTAYEQYFGPGTRLTVT.